The 12 T cell receptor beta chains below were found in one sample sequenced in a study of regulatory T cells in long-lasting Graves disease. The time point is: newly diagnosed GD, antithyroid drugs for less than 3 months. There was RNA extracted from PBMCs, and the TCR library was made from it. Building the TCR beta libraries relied on iRepertoire HTBI primers, and CDR3 regions underwent Arm-PCR. From the multiplex PCR reads, TCRdb called clonotypes with MiXCR, one entry per CDR3 protein. The repertoire holds around 470,000 distinct CDR3 sequences, with 14% as singletons. The data were also submitted as part of a second study, on T cells in Graves' hyperthyroidism and ophthalmopathy.

Specimen: peripheral blood mononuclear cells (PBMCs), collected at new diagnosis, from a patient treated with antithyroid drugs. The receptor source for this set is a woman aged 45-59 years with Graves disease.

This clonotype was seen many times. The chain couples TRBV3-1 to TRBJ1-1, with TRBD1 matching over 7 bases. The V and J ends lost 5 bases and 4 bases, in that order; junction bases with no gene match: 7. Germline CDR1 reads LGHDT; CDR2 reads YNNKEL (reference sequence). This CDR3 has 14 amino acids. The CDR3 region has the DNA TGTGCCAGCAGCACGACAGGGTCGGCCACTGAAGCTTTCTTT. Amino acids: CASSTTGSATEAFF.

This clonotype was observed many times. The chain joins TRBV12-3 or TRBV12-4 to TRBJ1-6; D remains unclear. CDR3 size: 14 residues. Trimming took 8 bases from V and 7 from J, leaving 15 bases between them. CDR3: CASERSLGNSPLHF. In nucleotides, the CDR3 is TGTGCCAGCGAAAGGAGTTTAGGAAATTCACCCCTCCACTTT.

The chain couples TRBV12-3 or TRBV12-4 to TRBJ2-1, with TRBD2 matching over 9 bases. This CDR3 has 15 residues. J gave up 3 bases and V 6 bases, and 6 bases lay outside the gene matches. The chain's CDR3 is CASSPGTSFYNEQFF. The CDR3 DNA reads TGTGCCAGCAGCCCCGGGACTAGCTTCTACAATGAGCAGTTCTTC.

This clonotype was detected ten times or more. The chain is built from TRBV12-3 or TRBV12-4 and TRBJ2-7; 16 nucleotides match TRBD2. The CDR3 has 16 amino acids. After removal of 5 bases from V and 4 bases from J, the junction contained 5 bases not matched to a gene. CDR3 amino acids: CASSPLGLAGGYEQYF. The CDR3 bases are TGTGCCAGCAGTCCCTTGGGACTAGCGGGAGGGTACGAGCAGTACTTC.

This clonotype was seen ten or more times. This chain uses TRBV28 with TRBJ1-5; D gene unclear. Germline CDR1 MDHEN, CDR2 SYDVKM. V gave up 5 bases and J gave up 2 bases, with 13 bases separating them. The CDR3 is 15 amino acids. The CDR3 region has the DNA TGTGCCAGCAGTCCTGACACACCTCGCAATCAGCCCCAGCATTTT. Protein: CASSPDTPRNQPQHF.

This clonotype came up many times. The chain is built from TRBV28 and TRBJ1-1; D ambiguous. V was pared by 5 bases and J by 2 bases, with 15 bases between. Germline V gives CDR1 MDHEN, CDR2 SYDVKM. The CDR3 has 15 residues. The CDR3 DNA follows: TGTGCCAGCAGTCCACCGGGGTCCCACAACACTGAAGCTTTCTTT. Translated, it gives CASSPPGSHNTEAFF.

This chain uses TRBV7-9 with TRBJ2-7; 9 nucleotides line up with TRBD1. Germline values: CDR1 SEHNR, CDR2 FQNEAQ (reference sequence). V dropped 5 bases and J dropped 3; count of bases not matched to a gene: 8. The CDR3 is made up of 15 amino acids. The CDR3 here is CASSPMDRGFYEQYF. The CDR3 bases are TGTGCCAGCAGCCCTATGGACAGGGGATTCTACGAGCAGTACTTC.

The chain has TRBV20-1 and TRBJ2-1; 13 bases are shared with TRBD2. The germline CDR1 and CDR2 sequences are DFQATT and SNEGSKA (reference sequence). J lost 9 bases, V lost 5 bases, and 4 bases had no gene match. CDR3 length: 13 residues. This CDR3 is CSAPLAGGGEQFF. The DNA of the CDR3 is TGCAGTGCTCCACTAGCGGGAGGGGGTGAGCAGTTCTTC.

This clonotype was picked up a small number of times. The rearrangement joins TRBV5-8 to TRBJ2-1; tentatively, D is TRBD1 or TRBD2 (5 bases each). The CDR3 is 17 residues long. Germline V gene lookup returns CDR1 SGHTS and CDR2 YDEGEE. The V end was cut by 4 bases, the J end by 4 bases, with 21 bases between. The CDR3 spells CASSQLNRDRVYNEQFF. The CDR3 nucleotides read TGTGCCAGCAGCCAGCTCAACCGGGACCGAGTATACAATGAGCAGTTCTTC.

This clonotype appeared a few times. The chain recombines TRBV20-1 with TRBJ2-3, with 9 bases matching TRBD2. Germline lookup yields CDR1 DFQATT and CDR2 SNEGSKA (reference sequence). The V and J ends lost 2 bases and 5 bases, in that order; junction bases with no gene match: 14. The CDR3 runs 17 residues. Here the CDR3 reads CSARSGGGRADGDTQYF. In DNA form, the CDR3 reads TGCAGTGCTAGATCCGGTGGCGGGAGGGCCGACGGAGATACGCAGTATTTT.

V is TRBV19 and J is TRBJ2-2; D not certain. CDR3 length: 13 amino acids. Between the trimmed V and J ends, which lost 5 bases and 2 bases, there was a span of 6 bases. Germline lookup yields CDR1 LNHDA and CDR2 SQIVND (reference sequence). The CDR3 coding sequence is TGTGCCAGTAGTGTCAAAAACACCGGGGAGCTGTTTTTT. This translates into CASSVKNTGELFF.

The chain has TRBV29-1 and TRBJ2-2, with 10 bases lining up with TRBD1. The CDR3 is 15 residues long. The germline gives CDR1 SQVTM, CDR2 ANQGSEA. Unmatched junction bases numbered 8, after V lost 3 bases and J lost 7 bases. The chain's CDR3 is CSVDMGQGSDGELFF. DNA for the CDR3: TGCAGCGTTGATATGGGACAGGGGTCGGACGGGGAGCTGTTTTTT.